This T cell receptor (beta chain) is from a study of T cells in Graves' hyperthyroidism and ophthalmopathy. This clonotype was seen many times. Regions amplified from RNA transcripts were the TCR beta CDR3 regions. TCR CDR3 underwent first-round RT-PCR with the HTBI primer set. TCRdb processed the multiplex PCR reads anew with MiXCR; each CDR3 protein has one entry. The sample includes a few hundred thousand distinct CDR3 sequences, about a fifth of them seen just once. With 5 bases removed from V and 5 bases from J, the gap between germline ends came to 13 bases. The CDR3 spans 14 residues. Per germline, CDR1 LNHDA and CDR2 SQIVND (reference sequence).

The source of this sequence is a man in his late teens or twenties with Graves' hyperthyroidism. This sequence joins TRBV19 and TRBJ1-5; D is unresolved. The sequenced material came from blood. The CDR3 bases are TGTGCCAGTAGTTGGCAGTCTCTTCATCAGCCCCAGCATTTT. Translated: CASSWQSLHQPQHF.